This passage covers 18 T cell receptor beta chains from one sample sequenced in a study of chemoradiotherapy in HPV16-positive cancers. Some clones are missing from TCRdb's copy, which holds only in-frame ones; the method was immunoSEQ multiplex PCR. Among fewer than 70,000 clones listed, 90% were seen once. The sample here was blood, taken from a patient who underwent chemoradiotherapy. Source of these receptors: a human donor with HPV-associated anogenital cancer.

The gene calls are TRBV9 and TRBJ2-6; TRBD1 matches at 8 bases. Per germline, CDR1 SGDLS and CDR2 YYNGEE. V gave up 0 bases and J gave up 0 bases; unmatched junction bases: 5. The CDR3 is 18 amino acids. The CDR3 DNA reads TGTGCCAGCAGCGTAGGGGGACAGGTGACCTCTGGGGCCAACGTCCTGACTTTC. It yields the protein CASSVGGQVTSGANVLTF.

This chain connects TRBV5-6 to TRBJ2-5; D is possibly TRBD2 (5 bases). Germline values: CDR1 SGHDT, CDR2 YYEEEE. V lost 4 bases and J 0 bases, leaving 10 bases between the germline ends. The CDR3 is 14 residues long. Written as DNA, the CDR3 is TGTGCCAGCAGCGCCTACGGGAACCAAGAGACCCAGTACTTC. It codes for CASSAYGNQETQYF.

This chain links TRBV6-1 with TRBJ1-2; no definite D call. Trimming stripped 7 bases from V and 0 bases from J, with 12 bases between. Germline-derived CDR1 and CDR2 are MNHNS and SASEGT. The CDR3 sequence is 14 residues long. The CDR3 nucleotides read TGTGCCAGCACCCGGTCCTCGGCTAACTATGGCTACACCTTC. Protein: CASTRSSANYGYTF.

The J gene is TRBJ1-2, the V gene TRBV5-1, with 7 bases matching TRBD1. J was trimmed by 8 bases and V by 3 bases; bases with no gene match: 10. The CDR3 has 14 amino acids. Germline CDR1 and CDR2: SGHRS and YFSETQ. The CDR3 DNA sequence: TGCGCCAGCAGCTCCGGACAGGCTGATGGGGGCTACACCTTC. Amino acid sequence: CASSSGQADGGYTF.

The V call is TRBV5-4, the J call TRBJ1-4, with 11 positions matching TRBD1. This CDR3 contains 18 residues. Per the germline V gene, CDR1 is SGHNT and CDR2 is YYREEE (reference sequence). J lost 2 bases, V lost 2 bases, and 8 bases had no gene match. DNA of the CDR3: TGTGCCAGCAGCTTTGGCGGACAGGGGGCGGTCACTAATGAAAAACTGTTTTTT. Amino acid sequence: CASSFGGQGAVTNEKLFF.

This rearrangement joins TRBV9 to TRBJ2-7; 8 nucleotides line up with TRBD2. V lost 0 bases to trimming and J lost 2 bases; unmatched junction nucleotides: 1. The CDR3 extends over 14 amino acids. CDR1 and CDR2 (germline): SGDLS, YYNGEE. CDR3 loop: CASSVEAGAYEQYF. CDR3 nucleotide sequence: TGTGCCAGCAGCGTAGAAGCGGGAGCCTACGAGCAGTACTTC.

The genes are TRBV30 and TRBJ1-1; D not resolved. Germline CDR1 GTSNPN, CDR2 SVGIG (reference sequence). The CDR3 totals 13 residues. The V gene lost 0 bases and the J gene lost 1 base, with 6 bases spanning the gap. DNA of the CDR3: TGTGCCTGGAGTGTACAGAGGAACACTGAAGCTTTCTTT. Its translation: CAWSVQRNTEAFF. The full variable domain, its missing parts supplied by reference TRBV30 and TRBJ1-1, is SQTIHQWPATLVQPVGSPLSLECTVEGTSNPNLYWYRQAAGRGLQLLFYSVGIGQISSEVPQNLSASRPQDRQFILSSKKLLLSDSGFYLCAWSVQRNTEAFFGQGTRLTVV.

The chain joins TRBV5-8 to TRBJ1-4, with D hard to call. CDR1 and CDR2 from the germline V gene are SGHTS and YDEGEE. With 0 bases removed from V and 10 bases from J, the gap between germline ends came to 19 bases. This CDR3 is built from 16 residues. The DNA of the CDR3 is TGTGCCAGCAGCTTGGATATCGGCCAAACCCGGGGAAAACTGTTTTTT. Protein: CASSLDIGQTRGKLFF.

The rearrangement links TRBV7-2 to TRBJ1-4; unclear D gene. Germline CDR1 is SGHTA and CDR2 is FQGNSA. This CDR3 comprises 12 residues. V was clipped by 7 bases and J by 8 bases, with 11 bases between them. The CDR3 region is CASTQNDEKLFF. The CDR3 bases are TGTGCCAGCACCCAGAATGACGAAAAACTGTTTTTT.

This rearrangement joins TRBV7-8 to TRBJ1-2, with 7 bases matching TRBD1. V was clipped by 6 bases and J by 8 bases; unmatched bases: 9. The CDR3 has 13 amino acids. The germline V gene has CDR1 SGHVS and CDR2 FQNEAQ. This chain's CDR3 is CASRADREYGYTF. CDR3 coding DNA: TGTGCCAGCAGGGCAGACAGGGAATACGGCTACACCTTC.

The chain is built from TRBV5-1 and TRBJ2-2, with TRBD1 identical over 8 bases. CDR1 is SGHRS, CDR2 YFSETQ, per germline. The V gene end was trimmed by 4 bases and the J gene end by 7 bases; junction bases not matched to a gene: 6. The CDR3 is 14 amino acids. The CDR3 DNA is TGCGCCAGCAGCCTCGGACAGGGAGGCGGGGAGCTGTTTTTT. Its translation is CASSLGQGGGELFF.

This chain links TRBV5-1 with TRBJ2-7, with 10 bases identical to TRBD2. V trimming: 3 bases; J trimming: 3 bases; junction bases outside the gene matches: 0. CDR1 and CDR2 from the germline V gene are SGHRS and YFSETQ. CDR3 length equals 13 residues. CDR3 nucleotide sequence: TGCGCCAGCAGCTCTAGCGGGAGCTACGAGCAGTACTTC. The encoded protein is CASSSSGSYEQYF. The variable domain in full, completed from reference TRBV5-1 and TRBJ2-7, reads KAGVTQTPRYLIKTRGQQVTLSCSPISGHRSVSWYQQTPGQGLQFLFEYFSETQRNKGNFPGRFSGRQFSNSRSEMNVSTLELGDSALYLCASSSSGSYEQYFGPGTRLTVT.

This clone was observed once. For the CDR3, the DNA is TGTGCCAGCAGCCAAAGTGTCCTTCGAGGCGAGCAGTACTTC. Translated, it gives CASSQSVLRGEQYF. The chain carries TRBV14 and TRBJ2-7; D is undetermined. Germline CDR1 reads SGHDN; CDR2 reads FVKESK. The CDR3 extends over 14 amino acids. V was cut by 2 bases and J by 6 bases, with 14 bases left in between.

V usage is TRBV2 and J usage is TRBJ2-7; D remains unclear. This CDR3 comprises 11 residues. Per the germline V gene, CDR1 is SNHLY and CDR2 is FYNNEI. V gave up 6 bases and J gave up 5 bases, with 8 bases separating them. CDR3 nucleotides: TGTGCCAGCAGGCCGGGTGACGAGCAGTACTTC. This encodes CASRPGDEQYF.

The chain couples TRBV9 to TRBJ2-3; 7 bases are shared with TRBD2. The CDR3 has 16 amino acids. Looked up from germline, CDR1 is SGDLS and CDR2 is YYNGEE. V was pared by 0 bases and J by 0 bases, with 4 bases of the junction left unmatched. As DNA, the CDR3 is TGTGCCAGCAGCGTAGGGGAGGGAACTAGCACAGATACGCAGTATTTT. Translated: CASSVGEGTSTDTQYF.

V is TRBV4-1 and J is TRBJ2-5; D not certain. Germline values: CDR1 MGHRA, CDR2 YSYEKL. With 1 base removed from V and 2 bases from J, the gap between germline ends came to 8 bases. The CDR3 spans 14 residues. CDR3 in DNA: TGCGCCAGCAGCCAAGGGGATTATCAAGAGACCCAGTACTTC. Protein sequence: CASSQGDYQETQYF.

V gene TRBV6-5 combines with J gene TRBJ1-1, with D unclear. Trimming removed 6 bases from V and 6 bases from J, with 8 bases in between. Germline CDR1 MNHEY, CDR2 SVGAGI. The CDR3 has 11 amino acids. The CDR3 nucleotides are TGTGCCAGCAGGGCCTTTGCTGAAGCTTTCTTT. Translated, it gives CASRAFAEAFF.

This chain joins TRBV6-5 and TRBJ1-6, with 8 nucleotides matching TRBD1. The CDR3 sequence is 14 residues long. With V trimmed by 5 bases and J by 7 bases, 4 bases remained unmatched. Germline CDR1 is MNHEY and CDR2 is SVGAGI. The CDR3 sequence: CASSTRTGNSPLHF. The CDR3, as DNA: TGTGCCAGCAGTACTCGGACAGGGAATTCACCCCTCCACTTT.